Sequencing of this TCR beta chain was carried out in a study of technical replicates of blood from four donors. Sequencing used immunoSEQ multiplex PCR; TCRdb keeps in-frame clones, though not all of them. The sample carries some 80,000 clones, around 97% recorded once. Trimming left V 4 bases short and J 5 bases short, with 20 bases between. The V gene's germline CDR1 is SQVTM and CDR2 ANQGSEA. The CDR3 contains 15 residues. The chain carries TRBV29-1 and TRBJ1-1, with a possible D match to TRBD1 (5 bases). The sequence came from a human donor in good health. The specimen was T cells isolated from PBMCs. The CDR3 is CSVATGIGGRTEAFF. As DNA, the CDR3 is TGCAGCGTTGCAACAGGCATCGGCGGGAGGACTGAAGCTTTCTTT.